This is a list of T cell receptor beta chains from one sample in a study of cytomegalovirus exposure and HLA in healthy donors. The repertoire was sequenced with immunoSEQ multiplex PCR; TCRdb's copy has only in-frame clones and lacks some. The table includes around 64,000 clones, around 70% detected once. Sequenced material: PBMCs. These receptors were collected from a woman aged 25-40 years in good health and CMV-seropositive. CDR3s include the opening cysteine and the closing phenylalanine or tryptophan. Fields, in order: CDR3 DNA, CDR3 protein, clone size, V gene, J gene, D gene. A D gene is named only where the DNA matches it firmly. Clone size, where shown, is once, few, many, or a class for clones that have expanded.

TGCAGCGCCCGGGACATCTACGAGCAGTACTTC,CSARDIYEQYF,few,TRBV29-1,TRBJ2-7,-
TGTGCCACCAGCAGAACAGGGGACTACGAGCAGTACTTC,CATSRTGDYEQYF,few,TRBV15,TRBJ2-7,TRBD1
TGTGCCAGTAGTGTCGGTCTGGGACAGCCCTACGAGCAGTACTTC,CASSVGLGQPYEQYF,-,TRBV19,TRBJ2-7,TRBD1
TGTGCCGCTTGCTTGCGGGGCTACACTGAAGCTTTCTTT,CAACLRGYTEAFF,-,TRBV28,TRBJ1-1,-
TGTGCCAGCAGCTTTCCGGGACTTGAAGCTTTCTTT,CASSFPGLEAFF,-,TRBV11-2,TRBJ1-1,-
TGTGCCTGGAGACTAGCGGGCTCCTACGAGCAGTACTTC,CAWRLAGSYEQYF,-,TRBV30,TRBJ2-7,TRBD2
TGTGCCAGCAGTCATTCGGACGAGGGAGCTTTCTTT,CASSHSDEGAFF,-,TRBV7-9,TRBJ1-1,-
TGTGCCAGCACTAGGACAAACATTGGTAGAGGCTACACCTTC,CASTRTNIGRGYTF,-,TRBV28,TRBJ1-2,-
TGTGCCTGGAGTGTTGGACTTAGGAACACTGAAGCTTTCTTT,CAWSVGLRNTEAFF,-,TRBV30,TRBJ1-1,-
TGTGCCAGCAGCTTGGTTTCTAGAGCCTACGAGCAGTACTTC,CASSLVSRAYEQYF,-,TRBV5-8,TRBJ2-7,-
TGTGCCAGCAGTCCCGACACCGGGGAGCTGTTTTTT,CASSPDTGELFF,-,TRBV27,TRBJ2-2,-
TGTGCCAGCAGCTCCACAAGTGGTCAGCCCCAGCATTTT,CASSSTSGQPQHF,-,TRBV7-6,TRBJ1-5,-
TGTGCCAGCAGCGTAGGCCTAGCGGGAGGAGAAGATACGCAGTATTTT,CASSVGLAGGEDTQYF,-,TRBV9,TRBJ2-3,TRBD2
TGTGCCAGCAGTGCCCCCGGGACAGGAGTGTACGAGCAGTACTTC,CASSAPGTGVYEQYF,-,TRBV6-1,TRBJ2-7,TRBD1
TGCAGCGTCGGACAGGGCAATCAGCCCCAGCATTTT,CSVGQGNQPQHF,few,TRBV29-1,TRBJ1-5,TRBD1
TGTGCCAGCAGATTAGCGGGAGTGGATAAAGACGAGCAGTACTTC,CASRLAGVDKDEQYF,few,TRBV28,TRBJ2-7,TRBD2
TGTGCCAGCAGAGGAACCAGGGGGACCTACAATGAGCAGTTCTTC,CASRGTRGTYNEQFF,-,TRBV6-1,TRBJ2-1,TRBD1
TGTGCCAGCTCTGTAGGCCCTAGGGAGACCCAGTACTTC,CASSVGPRETQYF,-,TRBV18,TRBJ2-5,-
TGTGCCTGGACCAAGGGAGGGGGCGAGCAGTACTTC,CAWTKGGGEQYF,-,TRBV30,TRBJ2-7,-
TGTGCCAGCAGCTTTTACAAGCGGGAGGGCTACGAGCAGTACTTC,CASSFYKREGYEQYF,-,TRBV7-9,TRBJ2-7,TRBD2
TGTGCCAGCGCTATAAACACTGAAGCTTTCTTT,CASAINTEAFF,-,TRBV7-9,TRBJ1-1,-
TGTGCCTGGAGTGTAGGACTCCGAAGGGACAGGGTAACAGATACGCAGTATTTT,CAWSVGLRRDRVTDTQYF,-,TRBV30,TRBJ2-3,TRBD1